The 25 T cell receptor beta chains given below trace back to one sample, sequenced in a study of OX40 agonist ivuxolimab in advanced cancers. TCRdb's table, derived via immunoSEQ multiplex PCR, lists solely in-frame clones and lacks some. The table lists 30,000 to 40,000 clones, about 92% of them singletons. Sequencing used CD4+ or CD8+ T cells sorted from blood, obtained in a trial of the OX40 agonist ivuxolimab. These TCRs come from an adult with an advanced solid tumor such as melanoma, head and neck, liver or kidney cancer.

The chain carries TRBV9 and TRBJ1-2; D is unresolved. The germline V gene encodes CDR1 SGDLS and CDR2 YYNGEE. Between the trimmed V and J ends, which lost 4 bases and 2 bases, there was a span of 12 bases. The CDR3 runs 14 residues. DNA for the CDR3: TGTGCCAGCAGCCCTAGGACGGGAAACTATGGCTACACCTTC. Protein: CASSPRTGNYGYTF.

This chain connects TRBV4-2 to TRBJ1-1; D is unresolved. The CDR3 length is 14 residues. Trimming took off 2 bases at V and 0 bases at J, with 7 bases between the two ends. Germline V CDR1 and CDR2: LGHNA, YNFKEQ. The CDR3 here is CASSQLVVNTEAFF. CDR3 DNA sequence: TGTGCCAGCAGCCAACTTGTAGTGAACACTGAAGCTTTCTTT.

This clone was observed a single time. The genes are TRBV5-1 and TRBJ2-7, with 7 bases identical to TRBD1. V gave up 4 bases and J gave up 2 bases; unmatched junction bases: 12. Germline lookup yields CDR1 SGHRS and CDR2 YFSETQ. The CDR3 length is 16 residues. CDR3 residues: CASSRQTGQFPYEQYF. CDR3 nucleotide sequence: TGCGCCAGCAGCCGCCAGACAGGGCAATTTCCCTACGAGCAGTACTTC.

Here the CDR3 DNA reads TGCAGCGCGGACCCGGCGGAGACCCAGTACTTC. Amino acids: CSADPAETQYF. V and J are TRBV29-1 and TRBJ2-5; no clear D gene. V lost 7 bases and J lost 5, with 11 bases in between. Germline V gene lookup returns CDR1 SQVTM and CDR2 ANQGSEA. This CDR3 has 11 amino acids.

The rearrangement uses TRBV7-3 and TRBJ2-7, with 7 bases lining up with TRBD2. The CDR3 sequence is 15 residues long. The germline gives CDR1 SGHTA, CDR2 FQGTGA. The junction had 9 bases not matched to a gene; V was cut back by 5 bases and J by 2 bases. The CDR3 nucleotides read TGTGCCAGCAGCATCGAAGGTGGGAGGGCCTACGAGCAGTACTTC. This codes for CASSIEGGRAYEQYF.

The genes are TRBV27 and TRBJ2-7; 12 bases map to TRBD2. The J segment lost 6 bases and the V segment lost 7 bases, leaving 7 bases of the junction unmatched. This CDR3 is built from 14 residues. Looked up from germline, CDR1 is MNHEY and CDR2 is SMNVEV (reference sequence). The CDR3 DNA sequence: TGTGCCAGCAAAAAGACTAGCGGGAGTAGCGAGCAGTACTTC. Translating it yields CASKKTSGSSEQYF.

The chain links TRBV11-3 to TRBJ2-1; D may be TRBD2 (5 bases). CDR1 is SGHNT and CDR2 is YENEEA in the germline V gene. Deletions cut 5 bases from V and 1 base from J, with 18 bases between. The CDR3 consists of 17 residues. For the CDR3, the DNA is TGTGCCAGCAGCCGTGACCTACTAGTGAATTCCTACAATGAGCAGTTCTTC. Translating gives CASSRDLLVNSYNEQFF.

The rearrangement links TRBV30 to TRBJ1-2, with 10 bases identical to TRBD1. Trimming took 3 bases from V and 4 from J; bases not matched to a gene: 17. The CDR3 is 18 residues long. Germline V lookup: CDR1 GTSNPN, CDR2 SVGIG (reference sequence). The DNA for the CDR3 is TGTGCCTGGAGAGCCCTAGCGGGGGGACAGGGGCCCCTCTATGGCTACACCTTC. Its protein product is CAWRALAGGQGPLYGYTF.

In its sample, this clone was seen once. The CDR3 coding sequence is TGTGCCATCAGTGAGAGGACTGATAACACCATATATTTT. Its protein is CAISERTDNTIYF. The rearrangement links TRBV10-3 to TRBJ1-3, with D hard to call. CDR3 length: 13 amino acids. CDR1 is ENHRY, CDR2 SYGVKD, per germline. Trimming cost V 2 bases and J 7 bases, with 9 bases left between them.

A single count supports this clone. The CDR3 loop reads CASSLIGAQNTEAFF. CDR3 coding DNA: TGTGCCAGCAGTTTAATCGGGGCCCAGAACACTGAAGCTTTCTTT. The V gene is TRBV28, the J gene TRBJ1-1, with D possibly matching TRBD1 (5 bases). Germline lookup yields CDR1 MDHEN and CDR2 SYDVKM. This CDR3 is built from 15 residues. V gave up 2 bases and J gave up 1 base, with 11 bases separating them.

The chain employs TRBV19 and TRBJ2-1; TRBD2 might be the D (5 bases). The CDR3 totals 16 residues. The germline gives CDR1 LNHDA, CDR2 SQIVND (reference sequence). V dropped 3 bases and J dropped 0 bases, with 12 bases sitting between them. DNA for the CDR3: TGTGCCAGTAGTATGAAGGACTTCGTCTCCTACAATGAGCAGTTCTTC. Translation: CASSMKDFVSYNEQFF.

The chain couples TRBV11-1 to TRBJ1-3; D might be TRBD1 (6 bases). Trimming took 5 bases from V and 0 from J, leaving 14 bases between them. This CDR3 has 16 residues. Germline lookup yields CDR1 SGHAT and CDR2 FQDESV (reference sequence). DNA for the CDR3: TGTGCCAGCAGCCTAGGACAGACTTACTCTGGAAACACCATATATTTT. It translates to CASSLGQTYSGNTIYF.

This clone came up a few times. The chain couples TRBV2 to TRBJ2-7; possible D gene TRBD2, 5 bases. V was trimmed by 4 bases and J by 0 bases, leaving 10 bases between them. The CDR3 consists of 14 residues. Germline assignment: CDR1 SNHLY and CDR2 FYNNEI. The CDR3 spells CASSAQRNSYEQYF. The CDR3 DNA is TGTGCCAGCAGTGCGCAGCGGAACTCCTACGAGCAGTACTTC.

The V and J genes are TRBV19 and TRBJ2-5; D possibly corresponds to TRBD1 (5 bases). The CDR3 covers 10 residues. V dropped 7 bases and J dropped 5 bases, with 5 bases sitting between them. Germline V gene data show CDR1 as LNHDA and CDR2 as SQIVND (reference sequence). CDR3 DNA: TGTGCCAGTAAGGGGGAGACCCAGTACTTC. The encoded protein is CASKGETQYF.

V is TRBV25-1 and J is TRBJ1-2, with 8 bases aligning to TRBD1. CDR3 length: 12 residues. Per the germline V gene, CDR1 is MGHDK and CDR2 is SYGVNS. Losses at the gene ends were 5 bases for V and 8 bases for J; bases not matched to a gene: 4. CDR3 sequence reads: CASSWDRYGYTF. CDR3 sequence (DNA): TGTGCCAGCAGTTGGGACAGGTACGGCTACACCTTC.

This rearrangement joins TRBV2 to TRBJ2-7; D possibly corresponds to TRBD2 (6 bases). The germline V gene has CDR1 SNHLY and CDR2 FYNNEI. The V end was cut by 6 bases, the J end by 2 bases, with 14 bases between. This CDR3 contains 14 residues. The CDR3 loop is CASSPFGGAYEQYF. The CDR3 DNA reads TGTGCCAGCAGCCCTTTCGGCGGGGCCTACGAGCAGTACTTC.

The chain is built from TRBV2 and TRBJ1-3, with a weak D call TRBD1 (6 bases). Trimming pared 6 bases from V and 4 bases from J, leaving 16 bases between. This CDR3 spans 15 amino acids. Germline CDR1 reads SNHLY; CDR2 reads FYNNEI. The CDR3 protein is CASRLTQGGGNTIYF. The CDR3, as DNA: TGTGCCAGCAGACTTACACAGGGAGGAGGAAACACCATATATTTT.

The chain couples TRBV2 to TRBJ1-4; possible D gene TRBD1, 6 bases. This CDR3 has 16 residues. From germline, CDR1 is SNHLY and CDR2 FYNNEI. V was trimmed by 4 bases and J by 10 bases, leaving 22 bases between them. CDR3 loop: CASSGQTGLPSGKLFF. The CDR3 DNA is TGTGCCAGCAGTGGTCAAACAGGGCTCCCAAGTGGAAAACTGTTTTTT.

This rearrangement joins TRBV18 to TRBJ1-2; a possible D gene is TRBD1 (6 bases). This CDR3 region has 16 residues. From germline, CDR1 is KGHSH and CDR2 LQKENI. Trimming removed 2 bases at V and 3 bases at J, with 16 bases between. The CDR3 bases are TGTGCCAGCTCACCAAGCTCGACAGGCCGATACTATGGCTACACCTTC. Protein product: CASSPSSTGRYYGYTF.

J is TRBJ2-1 and V is TRBV18; D ambiguous. Trimming left V 3 bases short and J 0 bases short, with 15 bases between. Germline loops: CDR1 KGHSH, CDR2 LQKENI. This CDR3 is 17 amino acids long. CDR3 in DNA: TGTGCCAGCTCACCCATAAAAGGGATGAGCTCCTACAATGAGCAGTTCTTC. Residues: CASSPIKGMSSYNEQFF.

The chain carries TRBV27 and TRBJ1-5, with 10 bases that match TRBD1. Germline CDR1 and CDR2: MNHEY and SMNVEV (reference sequence). The CDR3 is 15 residues long. The junction had 7 bases not matched to a gene; V was cut back by 5 bases and J by 6 bases. CDR3 DNA sequence: TGTGCCAGCAGTCCAACGGACAGGGGGAGTCAGCCCCAGCATTTT. This translates into CASSPTDRGSQPQHF.

The V call is TRBV4-1, the J call TRBJ1-3, with no clear D. Trimming removed 1 base at V and 0 bases at J, with 13 bases between. The CDR3 length is 17 residues. CDR1 MGHRA and CDR2 YSYEKL come from the germline V gene. The CDR3 here is CASSQAGSRLSGNTIYF. The CDR3 DNA reads TGCGCCAGCAGCCAAGCAGGCAGCCGCCTCTCTGGAAACACCATATATTTT.

The rearrangement uses TRBV6-5 and TRBJ2-7; 8 bases fit TRBD2. The CDR3 loop spans 15 amino acids. Trimming removed 5 bases from V and 4 bases from J; junction bases left unmatched: 10. Germline V gene sequence: CDR1 MNHEY, CDR2 SVGAGI. CDR3: CASSLLPTSDYEQYF. The CDR3 DNA is TGTGCCAGCAGTCTCCTCCCGACTAGCGATTACGAGCAGTACTTC.

V and J are TRBV29-1 and TRBJ2-1; no clear D gene. Trimming removed 3 bases at V and 5 bases at J, with 11 bases between. This CDR3 comprises 13 residues. Germline CDR1 reads SQVTM; CDR2 reads ANQGSEA. The CDR3 spells CSVEVGPNNEQFF. The CDR3, as DNA: TGCAGCGTTGAGGTCGGGCCGAACAATGAGCAGTTCTTC.

The chain combines TRBV7-3 with TRBJ2-1; a possible D gene is TRBD1 (6 bases). The V gene's germline CDR1 is SGHTA and CDR2 FQGTGA. This CDR3 has 14 amino acids. Between the trimmed V and J ends, which lost 1 base and 6 bases, there was a span of 10 bases. The CDR3, as DNA: TGTGCCAGCAGCTTAAGGACAGAAGCCAATGAGCAGTTCTTC. This translates into CASSLRTEANEQFF.